This passage covers 4 T cell receptor beta chains from one sample sequenced in a study of cytomegalovirus exposure and HLA in healthy donors. Repertoires were generated with immunoSEQ multiplex PCR, while TCRdb's copy carries only in-frame clones and drops some. The table has 55,000 to 70,000 clones, roughly 90% seen once. Sequenced sample: PBMCs. These receptors all come from a woman in her 30s in good health and CMV-seronegative.

The chain recombines TRBV19 with TRBJ1-5; 8 nucleotides match TRBD1. This CDR3 region has 14 residues. The V gene's germline CDR1 is LNHDA and CDR2 SQIVND (reference sequence). The J segment lost 7 bases and the V segment lost 5 bases, leaving 7 bases of the junction unmatched. This CDR3 reads CASSEAGGGQPQHF. The CDR3 bases are TGTGCCAGTAGTGAGGCAGGGGGCGGACAGCCCCAGCATTTT. The full variable domain, completed using reference TRBV19 and TRBJ1-5, is DGGITQSPKYLFRKEGQNVTLSCEQNLNHDAMYWYRQDPGQGLRLIYYSQIVNDFQKGDIAEGYSVSREKKESFPLTVTSAQKNPTAFYLCASSEAGGGQPQHFGDGTRLSIL.

The V gene is TRBV7-8, the J gene TRBJ2-7; TRBD2 matches 7 bases. The ends lost 3 bases at V and 1 base at J; junction bases unmatched: 3. The CDR3 is made up of 14 amino acids. The V gene's germline CDR1 is SGHVS and CDR2 FQNEAQ. For the CDR3, the DNA is TGTGCCAGCAGCTTTAGCGGGTCATCCTACGAGCAGTACTTC. Its protein is CASSFSGSSYEQYF.

The gene calls are TRBV11-1 and TRBJ2-2; TRBD2 aligns across 7 bases. The germline gives CDR1 SGHAT, CDR2 FQDESV (reference sequence). V was clipped by 5 bases and J by 7 bases; unmatched bases: 7. The CDR3 has 14 amino acids. The CDR3 sequence is CASSPRELGGELFF. The CDR3 coding sequence is TGTGCCAGCAGCCCGCGGGAGTTGGGCGGGGAGCTGTTTTTT.

The chain links TRBV4-3 to TRBJ2-3; D might be TRBD2 (6 bases). The germline V gene has CDR1 LGHNA and CDR2 YSLEER. Trimming cost V 0 bases and J 4 bases, with 11 bases left between them. CDR3 length: 15 residues. Here the CDR3 reads CASSQDRGGADTQYF. The CDR3 DNA reads as TGCGCCAGCAGCCAAGATCGGGGCGGGGCAGATACGCAGTATTTT.